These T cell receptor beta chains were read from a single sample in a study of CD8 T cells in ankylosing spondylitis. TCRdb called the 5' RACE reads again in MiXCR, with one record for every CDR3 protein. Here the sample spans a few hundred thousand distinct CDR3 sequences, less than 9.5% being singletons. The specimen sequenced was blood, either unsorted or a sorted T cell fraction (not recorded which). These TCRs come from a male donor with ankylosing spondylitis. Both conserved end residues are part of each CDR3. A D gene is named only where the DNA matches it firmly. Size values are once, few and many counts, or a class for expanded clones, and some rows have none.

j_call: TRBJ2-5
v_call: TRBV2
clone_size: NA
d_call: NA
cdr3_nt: TGTGCCAGCGTTGAGTTAGCGGAAGAGACCCAGTACTTC
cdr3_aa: CASVELAEETQYF

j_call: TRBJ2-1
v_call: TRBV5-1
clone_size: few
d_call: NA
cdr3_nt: TGCGCCAGCAGCTTTGAAATAGCCGATGAGCAGTTCTTC
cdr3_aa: CASSFEIADEQFF

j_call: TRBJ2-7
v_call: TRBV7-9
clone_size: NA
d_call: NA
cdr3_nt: TGTGCCAGCAGCTTAGTGGTGGGGAATACCTACGAGCAGTACTTC
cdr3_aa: CASSLVVGNTYEQYF

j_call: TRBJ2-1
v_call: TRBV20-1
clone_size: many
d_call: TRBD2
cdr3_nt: TGCAGTGCTAGGAGGAGCGGGAGCGTTTCAGATGAGCAGTTCTTC
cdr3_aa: CSARRSGSVSDEQFF

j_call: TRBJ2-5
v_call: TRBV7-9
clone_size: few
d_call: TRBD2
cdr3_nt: TGTGCCAGCAGCGACAGTAGCGGGAATCGATACGGGACCCAGTACTTC
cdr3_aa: CASSDSSGNRYGTQYF

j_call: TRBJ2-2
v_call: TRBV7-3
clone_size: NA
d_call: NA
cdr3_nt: TGTGCCAGCAGCTTAATGGGCCCGAACACCGGGGAGCTGTTTTTT
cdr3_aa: CASSLMGPNTGELFF

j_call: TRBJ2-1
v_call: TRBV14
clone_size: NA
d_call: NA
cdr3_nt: TGTGCCAGCAGCCTACCCCGGGGGCAGCGAGTGTACAATGAGCAGTTCTTC
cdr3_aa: CASSLPRGQRVYNEQFF

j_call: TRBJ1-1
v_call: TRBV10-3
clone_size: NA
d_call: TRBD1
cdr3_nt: TGTGCCATCACAGGACAGGGACCCACTGAAGCTTTCTTT
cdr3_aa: CAITGQGPTEAFF

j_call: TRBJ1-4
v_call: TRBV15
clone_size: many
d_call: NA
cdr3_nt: TGTGCCACCAGTGGGGCTGCATCTCCAACTAATGAAAAACTGTTTTTT
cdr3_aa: CATSGAASPTNEKLFF

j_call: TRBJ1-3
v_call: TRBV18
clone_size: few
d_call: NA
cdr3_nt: TGTGCCAGCTCCCTTGATCGCAACTCTGGAAACACCATATATTTT
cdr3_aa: CASSLDRNSGNTIYF

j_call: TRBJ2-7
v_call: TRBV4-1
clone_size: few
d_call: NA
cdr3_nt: TGCGCCAGCAGCCAAGATTCCGGGGGATCCTACGAGCAGTACTTC
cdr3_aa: CASSQDSGGSYEQYF

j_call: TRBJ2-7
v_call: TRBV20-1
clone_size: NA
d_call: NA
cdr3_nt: TGCAGTGCCCTACTAGGAACCGACGAGCAGTACTTC
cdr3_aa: CSALLGTDEQYF

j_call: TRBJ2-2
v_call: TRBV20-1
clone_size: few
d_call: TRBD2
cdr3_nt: TGCAGTGCTCCTCGCGGGAGCCCCTCCGGGGGCACCGGGGAGCTGTTTTTT
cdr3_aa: CSAPRGSPSGGTGELFF

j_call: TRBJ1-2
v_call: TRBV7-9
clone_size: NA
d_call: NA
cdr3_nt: TGTGCCAGCAGCCCCCAGGTGGGAGGCTACACCTTC
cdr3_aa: CASSPQVGGYTF

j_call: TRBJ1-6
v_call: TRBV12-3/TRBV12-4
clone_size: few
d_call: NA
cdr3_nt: TGTGCCAGCAGTCCGGACCCCGACTCCTATAATTCACCCCTCCACTTT
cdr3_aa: CASSPDPDSYNSPLHF

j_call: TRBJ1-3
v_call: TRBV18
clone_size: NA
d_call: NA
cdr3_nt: TGTGCCAGCTCACCAGTTACGGCTTACTCTGGAAACACCATATATTTT
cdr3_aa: CASSPVTAYSGNTIYF

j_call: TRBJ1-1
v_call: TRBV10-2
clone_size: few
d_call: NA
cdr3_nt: TGCGCCAGCAGTGGTGGGCCTGAAGCTTTCTTT
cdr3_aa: CASSGGPEAFF

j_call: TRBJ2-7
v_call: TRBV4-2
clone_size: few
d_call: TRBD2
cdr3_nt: TGTGCCAGCAGCCAAGATCCCGGGACTAGCTTCCTGTACGAGCAGTACTTC
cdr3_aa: CASSQDPGTSFLYEQYF

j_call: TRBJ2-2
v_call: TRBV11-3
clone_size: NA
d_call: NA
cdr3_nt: TGTGCCAGCAGCTTATACACAGACACCGGGGAGCTGTTTTTT
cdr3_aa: CASSLYTDTGELFF

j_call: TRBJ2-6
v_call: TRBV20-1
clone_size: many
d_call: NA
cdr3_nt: TGCAGTGCCATGACGGGTTTGAGCTCTGGGGCCAACGTCCTGACTTTC
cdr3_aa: CSAMTGLSSGANVLTF

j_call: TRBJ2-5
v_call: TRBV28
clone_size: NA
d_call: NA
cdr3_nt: TGTGCCAGCACCCTGGTGGTGGACCAAGAGACCCAGTACTTC
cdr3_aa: CASTLVVDQETQYF

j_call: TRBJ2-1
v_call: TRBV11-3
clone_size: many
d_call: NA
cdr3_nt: TGTGCCAGCAGCTTAGGCCGGAACTCCTACAATGAGCAGTTCTTC
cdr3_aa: CASSLGRNSYNEQFF

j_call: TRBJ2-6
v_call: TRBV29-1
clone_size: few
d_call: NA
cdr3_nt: TGCAGCGTTATCAGGGAGGCCGACTCTGGGGCCAACGTCCTGACTTTC
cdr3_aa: CSVIREADSGANVLTF

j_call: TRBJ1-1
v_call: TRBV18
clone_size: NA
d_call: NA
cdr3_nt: TGTGCCAGCTCAACCAGGGCCGACACTGAAGCTTTCTTT
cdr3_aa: CASSTRADTEAFF

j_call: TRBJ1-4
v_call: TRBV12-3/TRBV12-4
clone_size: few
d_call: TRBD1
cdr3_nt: TGTGCCAGCACCCCCGGACAGGGCCCAACTAATGAAAAACTGTTTTTT
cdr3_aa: CASTPGQGPTNEKLFF

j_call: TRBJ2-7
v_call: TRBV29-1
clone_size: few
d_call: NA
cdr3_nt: TGCAGCGTTGGGGAGAGAGGCTCCTACGAGCAGTACTTC
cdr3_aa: CSVGERGSYEQYF

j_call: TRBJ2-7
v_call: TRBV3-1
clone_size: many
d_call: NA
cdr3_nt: TGTGCCAGCAGCCATAGAACCTGGATGATGGAGCAGTACTTC
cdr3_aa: CASSHRTWMMEQYF

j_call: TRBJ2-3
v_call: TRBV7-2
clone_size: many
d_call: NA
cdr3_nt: TGTGCCAGCAGCCCTTACACTAGCAGTTACACAGATACGCAGTATTTT
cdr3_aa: CASSPYTSSYTDTQYF

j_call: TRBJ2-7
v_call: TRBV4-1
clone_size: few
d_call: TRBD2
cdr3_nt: TGCGCCAGCAGCCTCGCGGGAGGGCCGATCTACGAGCAGTACTTC
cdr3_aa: CASSLAGGPIYEQYF

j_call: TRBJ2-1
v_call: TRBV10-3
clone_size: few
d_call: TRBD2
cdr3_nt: TGTGCCATCAGTTGGGACCCTAGCGGGGAAAACAATGAGCAGTTCTTC
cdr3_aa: CAISWDPSGENNEQFF

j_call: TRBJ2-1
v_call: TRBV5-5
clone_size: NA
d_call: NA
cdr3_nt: TGTGCCAGCAGCTTGTTAGCGGAAAGCTCCTACAATGAGCAGTTCTTC
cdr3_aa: CASSLLAESSYNEQFF

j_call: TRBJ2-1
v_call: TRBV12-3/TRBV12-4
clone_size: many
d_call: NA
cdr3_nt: TGTGCCAGCAGTTTCTTTGACAATGAGCAGTTCTTC
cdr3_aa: CASSFFDNEQFF

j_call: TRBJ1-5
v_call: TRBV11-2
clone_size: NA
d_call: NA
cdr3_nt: TGTGCCAGCAGCTTAGTTGGGGGGCTCGGGCAGCCCCAGCATTTT
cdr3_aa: CASSLVGGLGQPQHF

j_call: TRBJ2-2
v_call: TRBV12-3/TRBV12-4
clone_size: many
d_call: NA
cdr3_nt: TGTGCCAGCAGTTTAGCGCCTCACGGGGAGCTGTTTTTT
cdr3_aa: CASSLAPHGELFF

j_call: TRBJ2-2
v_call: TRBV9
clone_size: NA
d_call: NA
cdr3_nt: TGTGCCAGCAGCGTAGTGATGGGTGGGGAGCTGTTTTTT
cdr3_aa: CASSVVMGGELFF

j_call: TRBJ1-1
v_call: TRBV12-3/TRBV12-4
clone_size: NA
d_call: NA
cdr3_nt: TGTGCCAGCAGTTTAGGGACAGATCACACTGAAGCTTTCTTT
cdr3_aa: CASSLGTDHTEAFF

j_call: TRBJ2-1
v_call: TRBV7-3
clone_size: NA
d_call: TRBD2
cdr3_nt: TGTGCCAGCAGCCTCGGGGAGGGACGGGGGCAGTTCTTC
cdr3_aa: CASSLGEGRGQFF

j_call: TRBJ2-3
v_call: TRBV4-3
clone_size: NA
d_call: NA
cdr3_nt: TGCGCCAGCAGCCAAGGTACAACAGGGGAGGCAGATACGCAGTATTTT
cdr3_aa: CASSQGTTGEADTQYF

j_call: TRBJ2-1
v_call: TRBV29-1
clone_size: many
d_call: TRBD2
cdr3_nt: TGCAGCGCCGTGCGGGAGCGAACTTACAATGAGCAGTTCTTC
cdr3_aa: CSAVRERTYNEQFF

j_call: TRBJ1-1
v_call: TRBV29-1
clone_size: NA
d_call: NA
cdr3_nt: TGCAGCGTTGAGCTGGCGGGGTATAGGGAGGGCACTGAAGCTTTCTTT
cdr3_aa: CSVELAGYREGTEAFF

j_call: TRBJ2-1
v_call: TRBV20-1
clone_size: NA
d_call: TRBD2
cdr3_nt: TGCAGTGTTCGGGTCAAGGGGCGGGAGCGACCTGAGCAGTTCTTC
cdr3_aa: CSVRVKGRERPEQFF

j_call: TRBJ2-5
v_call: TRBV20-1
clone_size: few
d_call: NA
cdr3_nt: TGCAGTGCTAGAAACCTCAGAAGCGAAACTGGGGAGACCCAGTACTTC
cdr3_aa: CSARNLRSETGETQYF

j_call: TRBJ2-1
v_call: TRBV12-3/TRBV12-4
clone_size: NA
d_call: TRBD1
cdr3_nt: TGTGCCAGCAGTCCCGGGACAGATTATCCCAATGAGCAGTTCTTC
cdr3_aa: CASSPGTDYPNEQFF

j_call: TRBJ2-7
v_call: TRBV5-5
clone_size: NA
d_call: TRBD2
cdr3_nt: TGTGCCAGCAACCACGCGGGAGGGCCGAGTTACGAGCAGTACTTC
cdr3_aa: CASNHAGGPSYEQYF

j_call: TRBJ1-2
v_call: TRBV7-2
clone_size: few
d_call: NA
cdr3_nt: TGTGCCAGCAGCTCGGGACGGTACTATGGCTACACCTTC
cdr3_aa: CASSSGRYYGYTF

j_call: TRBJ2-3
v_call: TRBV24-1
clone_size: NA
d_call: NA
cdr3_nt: TGTGCCACCAGCGGGGACAACACAGATACGCAGTATTTT
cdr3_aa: CATSGDNTDTQYF

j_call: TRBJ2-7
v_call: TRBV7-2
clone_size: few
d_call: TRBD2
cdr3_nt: TGTGCCAGCAGCTTAGATGCTAGCGGGATCTTGTACGAGCAGTACTTC
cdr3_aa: CASSLDASGILYEQYF

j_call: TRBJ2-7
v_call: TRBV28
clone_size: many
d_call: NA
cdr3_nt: TGTGCCAGCAGCCTAACGGGGGCCTCCTACGAGCAGTACTTC
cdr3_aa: CASSLTGASYEQYF

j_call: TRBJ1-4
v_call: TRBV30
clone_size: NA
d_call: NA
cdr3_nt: TGTGCCTGGAACAGGGAAATTGGAACTAATGAAAAACTGTTTTTT
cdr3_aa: CAWNREIGTNEKLFF

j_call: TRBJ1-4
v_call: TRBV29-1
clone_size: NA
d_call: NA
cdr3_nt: TGCAGCGTCGCCGGTGTCGGAACTAATGAAAAACTGTTTTTT
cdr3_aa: CSVAGVGTNEKLFF

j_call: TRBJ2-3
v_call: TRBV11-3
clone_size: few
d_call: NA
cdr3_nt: TGTGCCAGCAGCTTAGGAATTAGCACAGATACGCAGTATTTT
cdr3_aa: CASSLGISTDTQYF

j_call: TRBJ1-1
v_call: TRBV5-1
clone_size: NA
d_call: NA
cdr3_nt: TGCGCCAGCGCGACCACCATCAACACTGAAGCTTTCTTT
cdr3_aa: CASATTINTEAFF